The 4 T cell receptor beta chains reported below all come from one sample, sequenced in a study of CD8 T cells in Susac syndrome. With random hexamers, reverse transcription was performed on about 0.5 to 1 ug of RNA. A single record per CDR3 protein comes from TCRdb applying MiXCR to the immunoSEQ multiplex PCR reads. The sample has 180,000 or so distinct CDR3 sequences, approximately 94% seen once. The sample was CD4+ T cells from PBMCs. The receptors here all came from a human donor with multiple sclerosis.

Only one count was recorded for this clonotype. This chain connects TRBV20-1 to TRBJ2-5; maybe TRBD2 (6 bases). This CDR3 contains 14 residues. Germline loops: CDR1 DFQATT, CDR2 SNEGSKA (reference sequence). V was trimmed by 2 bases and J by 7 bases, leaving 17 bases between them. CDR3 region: CSARPGVGLRTQYF. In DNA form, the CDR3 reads TGCAGTGCTAGACCGGGGGTAGGCTTGAGGACCCAGTACTTC.

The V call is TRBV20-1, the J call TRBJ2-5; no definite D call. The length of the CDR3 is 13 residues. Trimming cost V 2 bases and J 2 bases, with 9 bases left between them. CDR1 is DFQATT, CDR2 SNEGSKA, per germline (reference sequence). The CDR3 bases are TGCAGTGCTAGATGGGAAACACAAGAGACCCAGTACTTC. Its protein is CSARWETQETQYF.

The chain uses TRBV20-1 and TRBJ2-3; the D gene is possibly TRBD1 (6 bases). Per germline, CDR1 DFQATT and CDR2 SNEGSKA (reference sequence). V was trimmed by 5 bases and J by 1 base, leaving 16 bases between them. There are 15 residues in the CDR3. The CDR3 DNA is TGCAGTGCTTGCTGGAGCAACAGGGGCACAGATACGCAGTATTTT. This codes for CSACWSNRGTDTQYF.

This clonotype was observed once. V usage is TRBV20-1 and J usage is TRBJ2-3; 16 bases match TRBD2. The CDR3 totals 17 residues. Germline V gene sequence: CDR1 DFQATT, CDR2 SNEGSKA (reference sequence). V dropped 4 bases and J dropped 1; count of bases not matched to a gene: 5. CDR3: CSAKGLAGGPGTDTQYF. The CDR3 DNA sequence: TGCAGTGCTAAGGGACTAGCGGGGGGGCCGGGCACAGATACGCAGTATTTT.